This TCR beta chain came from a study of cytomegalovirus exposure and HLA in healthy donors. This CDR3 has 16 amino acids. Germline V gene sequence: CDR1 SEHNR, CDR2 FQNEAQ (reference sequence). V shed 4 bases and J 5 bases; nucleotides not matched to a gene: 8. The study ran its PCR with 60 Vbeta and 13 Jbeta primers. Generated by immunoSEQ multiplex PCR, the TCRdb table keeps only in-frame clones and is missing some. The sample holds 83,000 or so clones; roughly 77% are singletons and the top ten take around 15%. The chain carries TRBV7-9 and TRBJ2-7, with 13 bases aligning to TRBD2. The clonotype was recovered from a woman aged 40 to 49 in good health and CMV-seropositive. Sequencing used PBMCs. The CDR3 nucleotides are TGTGCCAGCAGCTCACTAGCGGGAGGGCCTTGGGACGAGCAGTACTTC. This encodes CASSSLAGGPWDEQYF.